This note documents a single T cell receptor (beta chain) sequence. The data were taken from a study of cytomegalovirus exposure and HLA in healthy donors. With 4 bases clipped from V and 3 bases from J, the junction kept 0 bases outside the gene matches. This CDR3 region has 13 residues. Germline V lookup: CDR1 KGHSH, CDR2 LQKENI. PCR primers comprised 60 Vbeta and 13 Jbeta primers. Only in-frame clones appear in the TCRdb table, and some are missing; sequencing was by immunoSEQ multiplex PCR. Listed are 55,000 to 75,000 clones; 3.5% to 4% falls within the top ten. The receptor comes from a male donor in good health and CMV-seronegative. The rearrangement links TRBV18 to TRBJ2-7, with 10 bases matching TRBD1. The specimen sequenced was PBMCs. DNA of the CDR3: TGTGCCAGCTCACGGGACAGGGGCTACGAGCAGTACTTC. Translated, it gives CASSRDRGYEQYF.